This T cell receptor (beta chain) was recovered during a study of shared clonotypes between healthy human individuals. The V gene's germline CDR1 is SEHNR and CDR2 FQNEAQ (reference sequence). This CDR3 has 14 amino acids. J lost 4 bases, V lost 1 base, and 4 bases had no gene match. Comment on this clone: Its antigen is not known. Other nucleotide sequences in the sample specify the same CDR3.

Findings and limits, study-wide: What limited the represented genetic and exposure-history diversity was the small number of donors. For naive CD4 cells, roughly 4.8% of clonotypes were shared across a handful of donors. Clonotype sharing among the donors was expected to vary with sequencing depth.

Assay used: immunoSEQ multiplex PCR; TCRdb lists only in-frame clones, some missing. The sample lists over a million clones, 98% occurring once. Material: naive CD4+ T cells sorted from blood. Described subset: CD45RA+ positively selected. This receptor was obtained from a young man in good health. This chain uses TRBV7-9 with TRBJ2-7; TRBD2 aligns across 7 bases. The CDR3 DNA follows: TGTGCCAGCAGCTTAGAGGCGGGAGCTTACGAGCAGTACTTC. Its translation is CASSLEAGAYEQYF.